Described below is a single TCR beta chain sequence and its context. These data originate in a study of blood T cell repertoires in COVID-19. Libraries were prepared by immunoSEQ multiplex PCR; TCRdb keeps only in-frame clonotypes and omits some of them. The sample contains approximately 120,000 clones, 75% to 90% of which appear only once. The sequence came from an elderly woman with COVID-19, enrolled during active disease. The specimen was peripheral blood.

In DNA form, the CDR3 reads TGTGCCAGCAGTTTACAGGGGGGTTTCGGCGAGCAGTACTTC. Protein product: CASSLQGGFGEQYF. The chain combines TRBV27 with TRBJ2-7; tentatively, D is TRBD1 (7 bases). Germline V gene sequence: CDR1 MNHEY, CDR2 SMNVEV (reference sequence). The ends were cut back, 2 bases at V and 6 bases at J, with 14 bases in the middle. CDR3 length equals 14 residues.